These 3 T cell receptor beta chains share one sample of origin, sequenced in a study of glioma-infiltrating T cells. Using RNA template, CDR3s of TCR alpha and beta were amplified with iRepertoire arm-PCR. TCRdb called the multiplex PCR reads again in MiXCR, with one record for every CDR3 protein. The sample consists of 90,000 to 110,000 distinct CDR3 sequences, less than 30% of them appearing once. Sequenced sample: glioma tissue, nonneoplastic brain tissue, or PBMCs (not recorded which). The receptors were gathered from a human donor with low-grade glioma or glioblastoma, undergoing nonglioma brain surgery, or in good health (not recorded which).

This clonotype was picked up many times. V and J are TRBV7-2 and TRBJ2-5, with 9 bases matching TRBD1. Germline assignment: CDR1 SGHTA and CDR2 FQGNSA. With V trimmed by 4 bases and J by 6 bases, 12 bases remained unmatched. The CDR3 is made up of 16 amino acids. CDR3 coding DNA: TGTGCCAGCAGCTACGTACCGGGACAGGGAAGACAGACCCAGTACTTC. This gives the protein CASSYVPGQGRQTQYF.

There are many counts of this clonotype. This sequence joins TRBV5-1 and TRBJ2-3; 9 bases map to TRBD2. The CDR3 runs to 16 residues. V shed 0 bases and J 2 bases; nucleotides not matched to a gene: 4. Germline V gene lookup returns CDR1 SGHRS and CDR2 YFSETQ. CDR3 loop: CASSLVLAGTTDTQYF. The CDR3, as DNA: TGCGCCAGCAGCTTGGTTCTAGCGGGGACCACAGATACGCAGTATTTT.

This clonotype was detected ten times or more. The rearrangement uses TRBV6-1 and TRBJ1-5; 8 positions match TRBD1. The J segment lost 2 bases and the V segment lost 6 bases, leaving 6 bases of the junction unmatched. The CDR3 loop spans 15 amino acids. CDR1 and CDR2 (germline): MNHNS, SASEGT. CDR3 in amino acids: CASSRTGYRNQPQHF. For the CDR3, the DNA is TGTGCCAGCAGCCGGACAGGGTATCGCAATCAGCCCCAGCATTTT.